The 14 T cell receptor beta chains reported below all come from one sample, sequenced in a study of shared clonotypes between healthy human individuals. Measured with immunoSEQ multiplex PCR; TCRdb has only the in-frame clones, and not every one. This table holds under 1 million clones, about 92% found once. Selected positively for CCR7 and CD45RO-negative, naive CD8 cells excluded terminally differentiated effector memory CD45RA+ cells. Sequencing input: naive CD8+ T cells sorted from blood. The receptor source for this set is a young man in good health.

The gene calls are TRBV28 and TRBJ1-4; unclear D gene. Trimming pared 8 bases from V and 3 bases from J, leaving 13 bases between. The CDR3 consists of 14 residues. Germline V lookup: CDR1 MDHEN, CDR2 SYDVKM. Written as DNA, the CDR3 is TGTGCCAGCGGACCGAGAACCTCTAATGAAAAACTGTTTTTT. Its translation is CASGPRTSNEKLFF. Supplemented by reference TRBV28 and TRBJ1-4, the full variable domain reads DVKVTQSSRYLVKRTGEKVFLECVQDMDHENMFWYRQDPGLGLRLIYFSYDVKMKEKGDIPEGYSVSREKKERFSLILESASTNQTSMYLCASGPRTSNEKLFFGSGTQLSVL.

CDR3: CASSPWGEVTDTQYF. DNA of the CDR3: TGTGCCAGCAGCCCCTGGGGGGAGGTTACAGATACGCAGTATTTT. The rearrangement links TRBV28 to TRBJ2-3; D perhaps matches TRBD2 (6 bases). Trimming pared 6 bases from V and 3 bases from J, leaving 16 bases between. In germline, CDR1 is MDHEN, CDR2 SYDVKM. The CDR3 is 15 residues long.

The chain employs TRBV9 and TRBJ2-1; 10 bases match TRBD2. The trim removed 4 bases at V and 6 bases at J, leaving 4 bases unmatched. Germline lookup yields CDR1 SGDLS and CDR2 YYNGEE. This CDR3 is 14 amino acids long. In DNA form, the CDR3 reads TGTGCCAGCAGCATAGGGACTAGCGCCAATGAGCAGTTCTTC. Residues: CASSIGTSANEQFF.

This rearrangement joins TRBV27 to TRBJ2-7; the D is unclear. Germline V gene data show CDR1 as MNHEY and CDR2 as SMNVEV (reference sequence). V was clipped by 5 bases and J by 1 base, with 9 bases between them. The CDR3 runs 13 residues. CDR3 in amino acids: CASSPTLSYEQYF. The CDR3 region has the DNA TGTGCCAGCAGTCCCACACTATCCTACGAGCAGTACTTC.

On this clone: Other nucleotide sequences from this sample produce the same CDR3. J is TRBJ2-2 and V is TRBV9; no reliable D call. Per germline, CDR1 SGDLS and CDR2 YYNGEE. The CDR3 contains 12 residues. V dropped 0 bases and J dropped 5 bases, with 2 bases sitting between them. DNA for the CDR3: TGTGCCAGCAGCGTAGCGACCGGGGAGCTGTTTTTT. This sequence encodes CASSVATGELFF.

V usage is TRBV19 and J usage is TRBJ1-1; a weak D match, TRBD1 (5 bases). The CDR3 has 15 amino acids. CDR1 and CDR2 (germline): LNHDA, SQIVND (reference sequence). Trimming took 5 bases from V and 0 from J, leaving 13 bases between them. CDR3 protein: CASSSGLGVNTEAFF. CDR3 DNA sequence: TGTGCCAGTAGTTCTGGATTAGGGGTGAACACTGAAGCTTTCTTT.

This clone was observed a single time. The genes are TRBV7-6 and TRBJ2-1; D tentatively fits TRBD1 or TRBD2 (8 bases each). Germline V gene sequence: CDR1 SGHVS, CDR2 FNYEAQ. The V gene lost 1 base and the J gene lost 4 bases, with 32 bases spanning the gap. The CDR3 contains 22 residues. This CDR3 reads CASSLGTGRRYDYAGGYNEQFF. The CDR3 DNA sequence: TGTGCCAGCAGCTTAGGGACAGGGCGCAGATATGATTACGCGGGAGGTTACAATGAGCAGTTCTTC.

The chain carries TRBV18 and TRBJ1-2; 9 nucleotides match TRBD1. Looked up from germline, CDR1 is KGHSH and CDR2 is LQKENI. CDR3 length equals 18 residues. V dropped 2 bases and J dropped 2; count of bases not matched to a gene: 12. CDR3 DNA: TGTGCCAGCTCACCAAAGTACGCTGACAGGGGGGGAAACTATGGCTACACCTTC. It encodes CASSPKYADRGGNYGYTF.

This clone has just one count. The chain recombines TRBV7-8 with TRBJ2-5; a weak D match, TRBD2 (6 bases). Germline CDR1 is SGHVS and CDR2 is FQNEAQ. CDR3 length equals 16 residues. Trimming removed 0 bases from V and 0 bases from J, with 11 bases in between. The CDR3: CASSLAEGLYQETQYF. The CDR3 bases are TGTGCCAGCAGCTTAGCGGAGGGGCTGTACCAAGAGACCCAGTACTTC.

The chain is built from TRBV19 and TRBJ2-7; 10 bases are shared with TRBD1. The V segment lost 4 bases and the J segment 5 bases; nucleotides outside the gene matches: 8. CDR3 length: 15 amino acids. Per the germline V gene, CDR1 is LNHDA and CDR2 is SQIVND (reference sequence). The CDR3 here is CASSTGTGVWDEQYF. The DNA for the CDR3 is TGTGCCAGTAGTACCGGGACAGGGGTCTGGGACGAGCAGTACTTC. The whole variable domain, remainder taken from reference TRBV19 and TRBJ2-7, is DGGITQSPKYLFRKEGQNVTLSCEQNLNHDAMYWYRQDPGQGLRLIYYSQIVNDFQKGDIAEGYSVSREKKESFPLTVTSAQKNPTAFYLCASSTGTGVWDEQYFGPGTRLTVT.

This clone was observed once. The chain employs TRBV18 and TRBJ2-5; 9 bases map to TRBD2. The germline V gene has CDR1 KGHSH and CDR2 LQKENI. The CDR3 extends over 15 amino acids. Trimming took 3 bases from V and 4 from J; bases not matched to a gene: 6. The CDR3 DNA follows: TGTGCCAGCTCACCCAGAGCGGGAGGAGGAGAGACCCAGTACTTC. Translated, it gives CASSPRAGGGETQYF.

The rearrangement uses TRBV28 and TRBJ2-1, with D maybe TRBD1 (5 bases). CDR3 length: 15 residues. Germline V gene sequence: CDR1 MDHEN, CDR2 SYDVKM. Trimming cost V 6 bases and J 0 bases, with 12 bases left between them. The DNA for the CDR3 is TGTGCCAGCAGGCAGGGTCGGAGCTCCTACAATGAGCAGTTCTTC. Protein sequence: CASRQGRSSYNEQFF. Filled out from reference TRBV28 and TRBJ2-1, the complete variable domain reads DVKVTQSSRYLVKRTGEKVFLECVQDMDHENMFWYRQDPGLGLRLIYFSYDVKMKEKGDIPEGYSVSREKKERFSLILESASTNQTSMYLCASRQGRSSYNEQFFGPGTRLTVL.

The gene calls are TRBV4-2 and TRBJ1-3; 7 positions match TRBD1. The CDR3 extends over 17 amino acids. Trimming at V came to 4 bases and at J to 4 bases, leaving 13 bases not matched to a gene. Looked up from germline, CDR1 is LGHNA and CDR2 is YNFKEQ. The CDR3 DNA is TGTGCCAGCAGCCGGGAGAGGGGGCTTGGCTCAGGAAACACCATATATTTT. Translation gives CASSRERGLGSGNTIYF.

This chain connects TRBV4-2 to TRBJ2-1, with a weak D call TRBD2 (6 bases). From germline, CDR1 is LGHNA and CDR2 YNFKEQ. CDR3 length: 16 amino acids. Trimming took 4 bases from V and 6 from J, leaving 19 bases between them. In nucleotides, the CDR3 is TGTGCCAGCAGCCGCCTAGGGCTAGCGTCCCCCAATGAGCAGTTCTTC. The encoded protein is CASSRLGLASPNEQFF.